This TCR beta chain came from a study of identical twins. TCRdb independently ran MiXCR on the 5' RACE reads; one entry per CDR3 protein. The table includes fewer than 800,000 distinct CDR3 sequences, about 7.1% detected once. The CDR3 runs 14 residues. V shed 3 bases, J shed 10 bases, and the junction held 6 bases outside the gene matches. Germline loops: CDR1 MNHNS, CDR2 SASEGT. These records were also assigned to another study, of yellow fever vaccine responses in identical twins.

Sequenced: PBMCs. The chain recombines TRBV6-1 with TRBJ1-6, with 7 positions matching TRBD1. The TCR originated in a woman aged 18 to 35 in good health. As DNA, the CDR3 is TGTGCCAGCAGTGAGACAGGGACCAACTCACCCCTCCACTTT. This translates into CASSETGTNSPLHF.